What follows are 14 T cell receptor beta chains derived from one specimen sequenced in a study of sequential checkpoint blockade in melanoma. Data came from immunoSEQ multiplex PCR; TCRdb stores just in-frame clones and leaves some out. The table lists some 7,200 clones, about 20% of them singletons. The treatment: randomized to nivolumab then ipilimumab (arm A) or the reverse (arm B). Sequences were derived from tumor tissue (inferred from file names), sampled from a patient given nivolumab and ipilimumab in sequence. The receptor source for this set is a human donor with melanoma.

This clone was picked up a small number of times. V usage is TRBV29-1 and J usage is TRBJ1-2, with D perhaps matching TRBD1 (5 bases). V was cut by 7 bases and J by 7 bases, with 13 bases left in between. There are 11 residues in the CDR3. Germline V gene sequence: CDR1 SQVTM, CDR2 ANQGSEA. CDR3 sequence reads: CSAGRDAGYTF. The CDR3 nucleotides are TGCAGCGCAGGCAGGGATGCTGGCTACACCTTC.

This clone was found a few times. The V gene is TRBV11-3, the J gene TRBJ2-2; D possibly matches TRBD1 or TRBD2 (5 bases each). The CDR3 sequence is 16 residues long. Germline lookup yields CDR1 SGHNT and CDR2 YENEEA. V lost 5 bases to trimming and J lost 3 bases, with 16 bases between them. The CDR3 coding sequence is TGTGCCAGCAGCCGTCGGGGAGACAGACACACCGGGGAGCTGTTTTTT. This translates into CASSRRGDRHTGELFF.

This clone was found many times. V gene TRBV11-3 combines with J gene TRBJ2-5; weak D call: TRBD2 (5 bases). The V end lost 5 bases, the J end lost 2 bases, and 12 bases lay between the germline ends. The germline gives CDR1 SGHNT, CDR2 YENEEA. The length of the CDR3 is 14 residues. Written as DNA, the CDR3 is TGTGCCAGCAGCCCGGGAATATCACAAGAGACCCAGTACTTC. Its protein is CASSPGISQETQYF.

The rearrangement links TRBV7-1 to TRBJ2-2; 7 positions match TRBD1. TRBV7-1 is filed as an ORF, its function uncertain. This CDR3 contains 15 residues. The trim removed 3 bases at V and 0 bases at J, leaving 1 base unmatched. The CDR3 DNA reads TGTGCCAGCAGCTCCGGGACAGCGAACACCGGGGAGCTGTTTTTT. This translates into CASSSGTANTGELFF.

V gene TRBV30 combines with J gene TRBJ1-3; no clear D. Germline-derived CDR1 and CDR2 are GTSNPN and SVGIG (reference sequence). V was trimmed by 8 bases and J by 3 bases, leaving 11 bases between them. This CDR3 region has 12 residues. CDR3 loop: CASKDLGNTIYF. In DNA form, the CDR3 reads TGTGCCAGCAAGGACCTTGGAAACACCATATATTTT.

The V call is TRBV6-8, the J call TRBJ1-1; D gene ambiguous. V shed 0 bases and J shed 7 bases, with 9 bases lying between them. The germline gives CDR1 MNHGY, CDR2 SAAAGT. The CDR3 totals 13 residues. The CDR3 reads CASSYSGPGEAFF. As DNA, the CDR3 is TGTGCCAGCAGTTACTCCGGGCCGGGTGAAGCTTTCTTT.

The table lists this clone with a few counts. The chain links TRBV15 to TRBJ2-1, with 14 bases fitting TRBD2. Germline V gives CDR1 LNHNV, CDR2 YYDKDF (reference sequence). The CDR3 length is 15 residues. Losses at the gene ends were 1 base for V and 8 bases for J; bases not matched to a gene: 1. This CDR3 reads CATSRGLAGGHEQFF. In DNA form, the CDR3 reads TGTGCCACCAGCAGAGGACTAGCGGGGGGGCATGAGCAGTTCTTC.

This chain uses TRBV29-1 with TRBJ1-1; 8 positions agree with TRBD1. The V gene's germline CDR1 is SQVTM and CDR2 ANQGSEA. The length of the CDR3 is 11 residues. V trimming: 5 bases; J trimming: 11 bases; junction bases outside the gene matches: 7. The CDR3 region has the DNA TGCAGCGTTCTGACAGGGGCGGGTGCTTTCTTT. Translation: CSVLTGAGAFF.

This clone has a handful of counts. The chain uses TRBV6-8 and TRBJ2-2; TRBD2 matches at 13 bases. The CDR3 has 17 amino acids. Germline trimming cut 6 bases from V and 6 bases from J; bases unmatched to any gene: 10. Per the germline V gene, CDR1 is MNHGY and CDR2 is SAAAGT. The CDR3 is CASSLHGLAGVAGELFF. CDR3 in DNA: TGTGCCAGCAGCCTCCACGGACTAGCGGGGGTAGCCGGGGAGCTGTTTTTT.

This clone was counted ten times or more. The chain recombines TRBV6-8 with TRBJ2-7; D ambiguous. Germline CDR1 reads MNHGY; CDR2 reads SAAAGT. The length of the CDR3 is 14 residues. V lost 4 bases and J 4 bases, leaving 14 bases between the germline ends. CDR3 sequence reads: CASSSLFSNYEQYF. CDR3 coding DNA: TGTGCCAGCAGTTCCCTCTTTAGCAATTACGAGCAGTACTTC.

Many counts were recorded for this clone. The chain has TRBV6-8 and TRBJ2-7; the match to TRBD2 covers 9 bases. Germline V gives CDR1 MNHGY, CDR2 SAAAGT. The CDR3 totals 19 residues. The junction had 23 bases not matched to a gene; V was cut back by 6 bases and J by 5 bases. The CDR3 protein is CASRDYPLDLGERGDEQYF. CDR3 DNA: TGTGCCAGCAGGGATTACCCCCTGGACCTCGGGGAGCGGGGGGACGAGCAGTACTTC.

This clone has only a few counts. The CDR3 region has the DNA TGTGCCAGCAACCGGGGAGCTCAAGAGACCCAGTACTTC. It codes for CASNRGAQETQYF. This sequence joins TRBV7-8 and TRBJ2-5, with TRBD2 as a possible D gene (5 bases). Germline V CDR1 and CDR2: SGHVS, FQNEAQ. V gave up 7 bases and J gave up 2 bases, with 11 bases separating them. This CDR3 comprises 13 residues.

This chain's CDR3 is CASSQDIAGGKEETQYF. For the CDR3, the DNA is TGCGCCAGCAGCCAAGATATCGCGGGGGGGAAGGAGGAGACCCAGTACTTC. The V call is TRBV4-1, the J call TRBJ2-5; TRBD2 aligns across 9 bases. The CDR3 has 17 amino acids. In germline, CDR1 is MGHRA, CDR2 YSYEKL. After removal of 0 bases from V and 5 bases from J, the junction contained 10 bases not matched to a gene.

The chain has TRBV19 and TRBJ1-2; D unresolved. The CDR3 loop spans 12 amino acids. Germline V lookup: CDR1 LNHDA, CDR2 SQIVND (reference sequence). Trimming cost V 5 bases and J 2 bases, with 6 bases left between them. The CDR3 protein is CASSRLNYGYTF. The CDR3 nucleotides read TGTGCCAGTAGTCGTCTAAACTATGGCTACACCTTC.